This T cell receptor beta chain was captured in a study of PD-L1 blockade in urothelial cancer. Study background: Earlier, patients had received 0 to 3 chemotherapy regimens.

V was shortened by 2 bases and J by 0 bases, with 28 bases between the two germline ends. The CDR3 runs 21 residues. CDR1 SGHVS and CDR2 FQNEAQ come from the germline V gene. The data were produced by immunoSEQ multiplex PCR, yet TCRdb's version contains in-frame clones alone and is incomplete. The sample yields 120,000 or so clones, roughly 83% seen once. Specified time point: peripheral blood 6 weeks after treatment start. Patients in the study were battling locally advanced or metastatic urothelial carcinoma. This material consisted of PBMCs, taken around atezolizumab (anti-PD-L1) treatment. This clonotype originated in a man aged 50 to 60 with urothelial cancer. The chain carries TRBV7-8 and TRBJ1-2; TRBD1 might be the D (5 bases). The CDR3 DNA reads TGTGCCAGCAGCTTAAAGCTTCGTTGGTCAGACAGAATCAAAGCTAACTATGGCTACACCTTC. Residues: CASSLKLRWSDRIKANYGYTF.